The 29 T cell receptor beta chains below were found in one sample sequenced in a study of CD8+CD57+ T cells in acquired aplastic anemia. The study profiled TCR beta VDJ and CDR3 using genomic DNA as template. TCRdb reanalysed the reads using MiXCR and keeps one entry per CDR3 protein. This table has 200,000 to 250,000 distinct CDR3 sequences, 30% to 40% appearing once. Sequencing was performed on sorted CD4+, CD8+, or CD8+CD57+ T cells (not recorded which) from PBMCs. Receptor source: a human donor in good health, serving as a control.

This chain joins TRBV10-3 and TRBJ2-5, with 12 bases lining up with TRBD2. Germline V gene sequence: CDR1 ENHRY, CDR2 SYGVKD. V lost 4 bases, J lost 2 bases, and 2 bases stayed unmatched. The CDR3 extends over 15 amino acids. In DNA form, the CDR3 reads TGTGCCATCAGTGCCCTAGCGGGGGGGCAAGAGACCCAGTACTTC. Residues: CAISALAGGQETQYF.

The chain recombines TRBV7-3 with TRBJ1-2; 8 positions agree with TRBD1. The CDR3 is 15 residues long. CDR1 is SGHTA, CDR2 FQGTGA, per germline. The trim removed 5 bases at V and 0 bases at J, leaving 5 bases unmatched. The chain's CDR3 is CASSHGTGTNYGYTF. The CDR3 region has the DNA TGTGCCAGCAGCCATGGGACAGGCACTAACTATGGCTACACCTTC.

The gene calls are TRBV4-1 and TRBJ1-2; a possible D gene is TRBD1 (5 bases). V was shortened by 4 bases and J by 0 bases, with 12 bases between the two germline ends. CDR3 length: 15 residues. Germline V CDR1 and CDR2: MGHRA, YSYEKL. The CDR3 DNA reads TGCGCCAGCAGCCCCGGAGGGGCAACTAACTATGGCTACACCTTC. Translation: CASSPGGATNYGYTF.

This clonotype was counted once. V and J are TRBV6-5 and TRBJ2-5; D might be TRBD2 (6 bases). The V end lost 2 bases, the J end lost 5 bases, and 12 bases lay between the germline ends. Germline values: CDR1 MNHEY, CDR2 SVGAGI. The CDR3 covers 14 residues. CDR3 nucleotide sequence: TGTGCCAGCAGTTACGGGGCGGGGCTTGAGACCCAGTACTTC. Translated, it gives CASSYGAGLETQYF.

The table lists this clonotype with many counts. The J gene is TRBJ2-1, the V gene TRBV24-1; 9 bases match TRBD2. The CDR3 has 16 residues. The V gene end was trimmed by 4 bases and the J gene end by 6 bases; junction bases not matched to a gene: 9. The V gene's germline CDR1 is KGHDR and CDR2 SFDVKD. The CDR3: CATSDPGTSSANEQFF. CDR3 sequence (DNA): TGTGCCACCAGTGACCCAGGGACTAGCTCGGCCAATGAGCAGTTCTTC.

As concerns this clonotype: A single base separates this from a much larger clone, so it may be a read error. This chain joins TRBV5-1 and TRBJ1-2; D call uncertain. CDR3 length equals 16 residues. Germline values: CDR1 SGHRS, CDR2 YFSETQ. The CDR3 region is CASSLGGSGANYGCTF. The CDR3 DNA reads TGCGCCAGCAGCTTGGGAGGATCAGGTGCCAACTATGGCTGCACCTTC.

Worth noting for this clonotype: A much larger clone sits a single nucleotide away, making a read error possible. The chain's CDR3 is CASTLGSADPYEQYF. In DNA, the CDR3 is TGTGCCAGCACTCTGGGTAGCGCGGACCCCTACGAGCAGTACTTC. The V and J genes are TRBV11-3 and TRBJ2-7; a weak D match, TRBD2 (5 bases). Per germline, CDR1 SGHNT and CDR2 YENEEA. V was trimmed by 7 bases and J by 2 bases, leaving 18 bases between them. CDR3 size: 15 residues. The full variable domain, with the rest looked up from reference TRBV11-3 and TRBJ2-7, is EAGVVQSPRYKIIEKKQPVAFWCNPISGHNTLYWYLQNLGQGPELLIRYENEEAVDDSQLPKDRFSAERLKGVDSTLKIQPAELGDSAVYLCASTLGSADPYEQYFGPGTRLTVT.

The chain uses TRBV12-5 and TRBJ2-5; 7 bases are a match to TRBD2. The length of the CDR3 is 17 residues. Germline V gene data show CDR1 as LGHNT and CDR2 as FRNRAP. The junction had 20 bases not matched to a gene; V was cut back by 6 bases and J by 7 bases. CDR3 coding DNA: TGTGCTAGTGGCCCTATCGAAGACGGGACTACCTATGGGACCCAGTACTTC. Its protein product is CASGPIEDGTTYGTQYF. Using reference TRBV12-5 and TRBJ2-5 for the parts outside the CDR3, the full variable domain is DARVTQTPRHKVTEMGQEVTMRCQPILGHNTVFWYRQTMMQGLELLAYFRNRAPLDDSGMPKDRFSAEMPDATLATLKIQPSEPRDSAVYFCASGPIEDGTTYGTQYFGPGTRLLVL.

This chain uses TRBV12-3 or TRBV12-4 with TRBJ1-1, with a weak D call TRBD1 (5 bases). Trimming cost V 8 bases and J 9 bases, with 19 bases left between them. The CDR3 runs 13 residues. The CDR3 nucleotides read TGTGCCAGCTTCAAAACAGTGGGGGATAAAGCTTTCTTT. Translating gives CASFKTVGDKAFF.

This clonotype was counted between two and nine times. The chain uses TRBV15 and TRBJ2-7, with 15 positions matching TRBD2. With V trimmed by 3 bases and J by 2 bases, 5 bases remained unmatched. This CDR3 comprises 17 residues. Germline V lookup: CDR1 LNHNV, CDR2 YYDKDF (reference sequence). CDR3 sequence: CATSSGLAGGAPYEQYF. CDR3 nucleotides: TGTGCCACCAGCAGCGGACTAGCGGGAGGGGCCCCCTACGAGCAGTACTTC. Looking up the rest from reference TRBV15 and TRBJ2-7 gives the full variable domain: DAMVIQNPRYQVTQFGKPVTLSCSQTLNHNVMYWYQQKSSQAPKLLFHYYDKDFNNEADTPDNFQSRRPNTSFCFLDIRSPGLGDTAMYLCATSSGLAGGAPYEQYFGPGTRLTVT.

The chain recombines TRBV10-3 with TRBJ1-5; tentative D call: TRBD1 (5 bases). Germline loops: CDR1 ENHRY, CDR2 SYGVKD. Trimming removed 5 bases at V and 11 bases at J, with 13 bases between. The CDR3 runs to 12 residues. The CDR3 spells CAISRGGGAQHF. CDR3 coding DNA: TGTGCCATCAGTCGGGGGGGAGGGGCCCAGCATTTT.

The chain is built from TRBV20-1 and TRBJ1-5, with D possibly being TRBD1 (5 bases). The CDR3 covers 15 residues. The germline V and J ends were trimmed by 1 base and 0 bases, with 10 bases remaining between them. CDR1 and CDR2 from the germline V gene are DFQATT and SNEGSKA (reference sequence). DNA for the CDR3: TGCAGTGCTAGAGCGGGGGGAAATAGCAATCAGCCCCAGCATTTT. It translates to CSARAGGNSNQPQHF.

This clonotype has more than one count but fewer than ten. The CDR3 ends on some other residue instead of the conserved phenylalanine or tryptophan, so this is likely a read error. The genes are TRBV19 and TRBJ1-1, with no clear D. V lost 6 bases to trimming and J lost 10 bases, with 21 bases between them. The CDR3 is 14 amino acids. Germline-derived CDR1 and CDR2 are LNHDA and SQIVND (reference sequence). The CDR3 DNA follows: TGTGCCAGTAGAAACGGGGTGGGTTCTTTGGGAGCTTTCTCT. It encodes CASRNGVGSLGAFS.

This chain connects TRBV7-9 to TRBJ2-1, with 13 bases matching TRBD2. Germline V gene lookup returns CDR1 SEHNR and CDR2 FQNEAQ (reference sequence). Trimming cost V 5 bases and J 7 bases; bases outside gene matches: 14. The CDR3 covers 18 residues. The CDR3 DNA reads TGTGCCAGCAGCCGGCACCTACTAGCGGGGGGGCCGGGGAATGAGCAGTTCTTC. Amino acids: CASSRHLLAGGPGNEQFF.

This clonotype showed up many times. The chain carries TRBV7-3 and TRBJ2-5, with 7 bases lining up with TRBD1. The CDR3 loop spans 12 amino acids. The germline V gene has CDR1 SGHTA and CDR2 FQGTGA. J lost 4 bases, V lost 6 bases, and 2 bases had no gene match. As DNA, the CDR3 is TGTGCCAGCAGACAGGGGCCAGAGACCCAGTACTTC. It specifies CASRQGPETQYF.

In its sample, this clonotype was seen many times. The chain couples TRBV10-3 to TRBJ1-3, with 7 positions matching TRBD1. Germline loops: CDR1 ENHRY, CDR2 SYGVKD. The CDR3 covers 15 residues. V shed 2 bases and J 3 bases; nucleotides not matched to a gene: 4. As DNA, the CDR3 is TGTGCCATCAGTGAGGCAGGGGGTGGTGGAAACACCATATATTTT. Its translation is CAISEAGGGGNTIYF.

The gene calls are TRBV2 and TRBJ2-7; the match to TRBD1 covers 9 bases. This CDR3 is built from 14 residues. Germline CDR1 reads SNHLY; CDR2 reads FYNNEI. V was pared by 6 bases and J by 5 bases, with 8 bases of the junction left unmatched. The CDR3 DNA is TGTGCCAGCAGAGTCCGGGACAGGGTCCACGAGCAGTACTTC. Residues: CASRVRDRVHEQYF.

This clonotype appeared many times. The chain uses TRBV2 and TRBJ1-2; D gene uncertain. V was pared by 7 bases and J by 8 bases, with 20 bases between. This CDR3 has 14 amino acids. Per germline, CDR1 SNHLY and CDR2 FYNNEI. Here the CDR3 DNA reads TGTGCCAGCACTATAATGCCCAAGGGAGTAGGCTACACCTTC. Translating gives CASTIMPKGVGYTF.

As regards this clonotype: A read error is possible here, since a much larger clone lies one base away. The conserved final phenylalanine or tryptophan is absent from the CDR3, which likely points to a read error. The gene calls are TRBV5-1 and TRBJ2-7; perhaps TRBD1 as D (6 bases). V was shortened by 4 bases and J by 3 bases, with 17 bases between the two germline ends. Germline CDR1 is SGHRS and CDR2 is YFSETQ. The CDR3 consists of 15 residues. CDR3 region: CASSQRPDSRYEQYS. CDR3 coding DNA: TGCGCCAGCAGCCAAAGGCCGGACAGCCGCTACGAGCAGTACTCC.

Ten or more counts support this clonotype. The chain uses TRBV20-1 and TRBJ2-3; TRBD2 aligns across 7 bases. Unmatched junction bases numbered 3, after V lost 2 bases and J lost 1 base. The CDR3 runs to 14 residues. The germline V gene has CDR1 DFQATT and CDR2 SNEGSKA (reference sequence). CDR3 loop: CSARFSGGTDTQYF. The CDR3 DNA is TGCAGTGCTAGATTCAGCGGGGGCACAGATACGCAGTATTTT.

V and J are TRBV6-5 and TRBJ1-1, with no clear D. The germline V gene has CDR1 MNHEY and CDR2 SVGAGI. V lost 4 bases, J lost 5 bases, and 8 bases lay in between. This CDR3 comprises 12 residues. The CDR3 nucleotides read TGTGCCAGCAGTTTTTTGGGGACTGAAGCTTTCTTT. This encodes CASSFLGTEAFF.

This clonotype was seen repeatedly, ten times or more. CDR3 coding DNA: TGTGCCAGCAGCTACAGGGGTAACACTGAAGCTTTCTTT. Protein product: CASSYRGNTEAFF. J is TRBJ1-1 and V is TRBV7-3; 7 nucleotides agree with TRBD1. The CDR3 is made up of 13 amino acids. The ends lost 4 bases at V and 2 bases at J; junction bases unmatched: 1. The germline V gene has CDR1 SGHTA and CDR2 FQGTGA. Together with reference TRBV7-3 and TRBJ1-1, the CDR3 gives the full variable domain: GAGVSQTPSNKVTEKGKYVELRCDPISGHTALYWYRQSLGQGPEFLIYFQGTGAADDSGLPNDRFFAVRPEGSVSTLKIQRTERGDSAVYLCASSYRGNTEAFFGQGTRLTVV.

This clonotype was counted many times. This chain's CDR3 is CSARESRRGNEKLFF. In nucleotides, the CDR3 is TGCAGTGCTAGAGAATCCCGCAGGGGTAATGAAAAACTGTTTTTT. This chain links TRBV20-1 with TRBJ1-4, with D possibly being TRBD1 (6 bases). V gave up 0 bases and J gave up 4 bases, with 12 bases separating them. This CDR3 has 15 residues. Germline CDR1 reads DFQATT; CDR2 reads SNEGSKA (reference sequence).

The chain recombines TRBV11-1 with TRBJ2-5; the D gene is possibly TRBD2 (7 bases). The CDR3 covers 16 residues. CDR1 and CDR2 from the germline V gene are SGHAT and FQDESV (reference sequence). V lost 3 bases and J lost 2, with 16 bases in between. CDR3 sequence (DNA): TGTGCCAGCAGCTTGGTAGGGGGGGATGGGCAAGAGACCCAGTACTTC. Translation gives CASSLVGGDGQETQYF.

This clonotype was seen at least ten times. V usage is TRBV7-9 and J usage is TRBJ2-1; perhaps TRBD2 as D (5 bases). Germline V gene data show CDR1 as SEHNR and CDR2 as FQNEAQ (reference sequence). V was trimmed by 3 bases and J by 2 bases, leaving 8 bases between them. The CDR3 contains 14 residues. CDR3 in amino acids: CASSLLGAYNEQFF. The CDR3, as DNA: TGTGCCAGCAGCTTGCTGGGAGCCTACAATGAGCAGTTCTTC.

The rearrangement joins TRBV7-3 to TRBJ2-2; 8 nucleotides align to TRBD1. The trim removed 0 bases at V and 3 bases at J, leaving 6 bases unmatched. The CDR3 loop spans 17 amino acids. CDR1 is SGHTA and CDR2 is FQGTGA in the germline V gene. CDR3 DNA sequence: TGTGCCAGCAGCTTAACTTCGGACAGGGAGTACACCGGGGAGCTGTTTTTT. Its protein product is CASSLTSDREYTGELFF.

The chain combines TRBV2 with TRBJ1-1; D may be TRBD1 (6 bases). The germline V and J ends were trimmed by 8 bases and 3 bases, with 16 bases remaining between them. The CDR3 is 14 amino acids. CDR1 is SNHLY, CDR2 FYNNEI, per germline. The chain's CDR3 is CASYTGSQDTEAFF. The CDR3 DNA follows: TGTGCCAGCTATACAGGGAGTCAGGACACTGAAGCTTTCTTT.

A remark on this clonotype: The junction departs from the called germline gene at one end, perhaps through a read error. The chain links TRBV2 to TRBJ2-1; 11 bases agree with TRBD1. Germline CDR1 reads SNHLY; CDR2 reads FYNNEI. This CDR3 is 15 amino acids long. CDR3 sequence (DNA): TGTACCAGCAGCACCGGGACAGGGGGAGAGGGTGAGCAGTTCTTC. It is translated as CTSSTGTGGEGEQFF.

This clonotype was counted a few times. One junction end disagrees with the germline gene, perhaps due to a read error. The chain joins TRBV10-3 to TRBJ2-2, with unresolved D. The CDR3 totals 14 residues. Germline assignment: CDR1 ENHRY and CDR2 SYGVKD. The CDR3 DNA follows: TGTGCCAGCAGTGTTAGCCCGAACACCGGGGAGCTGTTTTTT. Its translation: CASSVSPNTGELFF.